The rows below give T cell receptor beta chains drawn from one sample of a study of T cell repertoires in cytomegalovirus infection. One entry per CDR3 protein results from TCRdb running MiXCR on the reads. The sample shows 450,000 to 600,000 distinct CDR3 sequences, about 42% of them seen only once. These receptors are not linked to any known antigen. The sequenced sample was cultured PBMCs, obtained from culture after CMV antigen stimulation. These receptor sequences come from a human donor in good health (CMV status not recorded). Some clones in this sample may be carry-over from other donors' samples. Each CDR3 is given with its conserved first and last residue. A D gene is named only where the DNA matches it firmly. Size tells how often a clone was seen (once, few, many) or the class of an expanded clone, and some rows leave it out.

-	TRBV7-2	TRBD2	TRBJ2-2	TGTGCCAGCAGAACTAGCGGGGGGGCAGTAACCGGGGAGCTGTTTTTT	CASRTSGGAVTGELFF
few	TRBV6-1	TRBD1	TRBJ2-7	TGTGCCAGCAGTGATCGGACAGGGGCCCTCTACGAGCAGTACTTC	CASSDRTGALYEQYF
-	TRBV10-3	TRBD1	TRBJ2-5	TGTGCCATCAGTGGTCTCGACAGGGCCAGTGGGGAGACCCAGTACTTC	CAISGLDRASGETQYF
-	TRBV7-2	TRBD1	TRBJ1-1	TGTGCCAGCAGCGTTGACAGGGGGCGACCTGAAGCTTTCTTT	CASSVDRGRPEAFF
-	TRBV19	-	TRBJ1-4	TGTGCCAGTAGTATTTCAGAAACAACTAATGAAAAACTGTTTTTT	CASSISETTNEKLFF
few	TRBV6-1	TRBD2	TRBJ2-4	TGTGCCAGCGTGCGGAAGCGGGAGGGGTACAAAAACATTCAGTACTTC	CASVRKREGYKNIQYF
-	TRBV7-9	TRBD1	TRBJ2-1	TGTGCCAGCAGCGACCGGGACAGGGGACCCAATGAGCAGTTCTTC	CASSDRDRGPNEQFF
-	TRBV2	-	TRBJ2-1	TGCGCCAGCAGTGAATGGGGAGGGGACAGCTCCTACAATGAGCAGTTCTTC	CASSEWGGDSSYNEQFF
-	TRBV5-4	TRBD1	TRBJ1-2	TGTGCCAGCAGTGGAATGACAGGGGGCACCCGCTATGGCTACACCTTC	CASSGMTGGTRYGYTF
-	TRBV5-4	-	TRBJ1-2	TGTGCCAGCAGCTTTCAAAACTATGGCTACACCTTC	CASSFQNYGYTF
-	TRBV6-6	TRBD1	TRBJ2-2	TGTGCCAGCAGCAAGGACAGGGCGTACACCGGGGAGCTGTTTTTT	CASSKDRAYTGELFF
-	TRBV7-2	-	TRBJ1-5	TGTGCCAGCAGCTTAGAGGCCGGGGAACAGCCCCAGCATTTT	CASSLEAGEQPQHF
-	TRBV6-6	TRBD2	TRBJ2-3	TGTGCCAGCAGTTACTCTGGCGGGAGGGCAACAGATACGCAGTATTTT	CASSYSGGRATDTQYF
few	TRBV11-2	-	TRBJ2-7	TGTGCCAGCAGCCCCCGGTGGGCTTCCTACGAGCAGTACTTC	CASSPRWASYEQYF
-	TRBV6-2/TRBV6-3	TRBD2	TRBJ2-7	TGTGCCAGCAGATTATGGACTAGTGGGCACGAGCAGTACTTC	CASRLWTSGHEQYF
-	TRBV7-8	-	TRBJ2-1	TGTGCCAGCAGTCGACGGGACCAATACAATGAGCAGTTCTTC	CASSRRDQYNEQFF
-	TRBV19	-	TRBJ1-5	TGTGCCAGTAGTATAGGACGGGCCGGCGGGCAGCCCCAGCATTTT	CASSIGRAGGQPQHF
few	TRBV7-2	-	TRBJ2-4	TGTGCCAGCAGCTTAGGGGTGGCTACGGCGAACATTCAGTACTTC	CASSLGVATANIQYF
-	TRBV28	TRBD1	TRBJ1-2	TGTGCCAGCAGTAATTCCGGGACAGACAGCTACACCTTC	CASSNSGTDSYTF
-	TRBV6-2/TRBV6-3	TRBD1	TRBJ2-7	TGTGCCAGCAGTCATGCCACAGGGGACCTTCCCGAGCAGTACTTC	CASSHATGDLPEQYF